The clone carrying this T cell receptor beta chain was seen only a few times. Its matching antigen is unknown. Prepared libraries of TCR beta cDNA carried unique molecular identifiers. TCRdb passed the PCR reads through MiXCR, listing each CDR3 protein once. The table has 400,000 to 500,000 distinct CDR3 sequences, roughly 38% seen once; the top ten hold around 8%. The entry originates in a study of post-analysis software for immune sequencing data. Study-wide results and limits: Analysis by F measure revealed that same-batch samples clustered strongly together. When patients were compared with controls, a handful of TRBV segments were more frequent, TRBV5-6, TRBV5-1 and TRBV20-1 among them.

Germline V gene sequence: CDR1 KGHSH, CDR2 LQKENI. The CDR3 has 13 residues. Trimming took 0 bases from V and 5 from J, leaving 7 bases between them. Sequencing used blood. V is TRBV18 and J is TRBJ2-5, with no clear D. This TCR was sampled from a girl aged 2 to 9 with multiple sclerosis. CDR3 region: CASSPPTLETQYF. As DNA, the CDR3 is TGTGCCAGCTCACCACCAACTCTCGAGACCCAGTACTTC.